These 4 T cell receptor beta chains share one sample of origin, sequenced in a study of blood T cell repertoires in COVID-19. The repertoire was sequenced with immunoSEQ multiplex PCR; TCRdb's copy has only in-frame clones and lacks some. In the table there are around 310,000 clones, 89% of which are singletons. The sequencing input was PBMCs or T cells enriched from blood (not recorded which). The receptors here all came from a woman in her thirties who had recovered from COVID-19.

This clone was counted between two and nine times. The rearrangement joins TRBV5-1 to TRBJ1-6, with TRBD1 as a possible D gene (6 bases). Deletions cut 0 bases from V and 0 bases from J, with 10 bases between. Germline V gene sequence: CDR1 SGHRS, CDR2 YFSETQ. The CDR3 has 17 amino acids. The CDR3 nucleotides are TGCGCCAGCAGCTTGGAAGGACAGAGCTCCTATAATTCACCCCTCCACTTT. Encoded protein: CASSLEGQSSYNSPLHF.

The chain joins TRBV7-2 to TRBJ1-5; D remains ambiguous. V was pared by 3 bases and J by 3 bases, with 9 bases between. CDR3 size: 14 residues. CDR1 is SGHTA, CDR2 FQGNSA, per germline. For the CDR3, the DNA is TGTGCCAGCAGCTTTAGGCAGGACAATCAGCCCCAGCATTTT. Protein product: CASSFRQDNQPQHF.

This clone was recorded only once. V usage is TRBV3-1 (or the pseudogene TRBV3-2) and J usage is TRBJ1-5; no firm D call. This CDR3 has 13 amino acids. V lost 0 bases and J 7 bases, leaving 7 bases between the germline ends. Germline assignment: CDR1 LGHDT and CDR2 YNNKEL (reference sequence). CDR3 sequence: CASSQDLMQPQHF. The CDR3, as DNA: TGTGCCAGCAGCCAAGACCTTATGCAGCCCCAGCATTTT.

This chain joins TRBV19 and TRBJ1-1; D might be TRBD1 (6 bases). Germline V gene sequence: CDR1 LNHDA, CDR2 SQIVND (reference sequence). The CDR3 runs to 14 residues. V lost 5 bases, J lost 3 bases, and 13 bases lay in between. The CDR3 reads CASSPQGMDTEAFF. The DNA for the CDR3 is TGTGCCAGTAGTCCACAGGGTATGGACACTGAAGCTTTCTTT.